The 7 T cell receptor beta chains given below trace back to one sample, sequenced in a study of Graves' ophthalmopathy and Graves' hyperthyroidism. Amplification of the TCR beta CDR3 regions used RNA transcripts (as template). Second-round multiplex PCR followed a first-round RT-PCR using HTBI primers. TCRdb independently ran MiXCR on the multiplex PCR reads; one entry per CDR3 protein. The table records about 390,000 distinct CDR3 sequences, approximately 15% of them present only once. Sequenced material: peripheral blood. Receptors were obtained from a woman between 18 and 29 years old with stable Graves' hyperthyroidism.

The chain uses TRBV5-1 and TRBJ2-7; D uncertain. This CDR3 has 12 residues. V was trimmed by 5 bases and J by 10 bases, leaving 16 bases between them. Germline V gives CDR1 SGHRS, CDR2 YFSETQ. CDR3: CASRGGPGDQYF. CDR3 sequence (DNA): TGCGCCAGCAGAGGTGGTCCGGGCGATCAGTACTTC.

Ten or more counts support this clonotype. V gene TRBV6-1 combines with J gene TRBJ2-5; tentatively, D is TRBD2 (6 bases). The CDR3 length is 14 residues. With 7 bases removed from V and 4 bases from J, the gap between germline ends came to 16 bases. Germline V CDR1 and CDR2: MNHNS, SASEGT. The CDR3 nucleotides read TGTGCCAGCAACCCGGACTGGAGGGGAGAGACCCAGTACTTC. Protein sequence: CASNPDWRGETQYF.

The table lists this clonotype with many counts. The chain has TRBV11-2 and TRBJ2-2, with a weak D call TRBD1 (7 bases). Germline V gene sequence: CDR1 SGHAT, CDR2 FQNNGV. The CDR3 runs 15 residues. V was cut by 0 bases and J by 7 bases, with 12 bases left in between. As DNA, the CDR3 is TGTGCCAGCAGCTTAGACAGGGGGAGGAGCGGGGAGCTGTTTTTT. It encodes CASSLDRGRSGELFF.

This clonotype was observed a few times. The chain joins TRBV14 to TRBJ1-2, with D maybe TRBD1 (6 bases). The V and J ends lost 3 bases and 4 bases respectively, with 15 bases between them. Germline values: CDR1 SGHDN, CDR2 FVKESK. The CDR3 loop spans 15 amino acids. CDR3 coding DNA: TGTGCCAGCAGCCACCTTACTAGGGGGGGCTATGGCTACACCTTC. The encoded protein is CASSHLTRGGYGYTF.

The chain is built from TRBV28 and TRBJ1-2; the match to TRBD1 covers 7 bases. Germline assignment: CDR1 MDHEN and CDR2 SYDVKM. This CDR3 is 15 amino acids long. J was trimmed by 0 bases and V by 3 bases; bases with no gene match: 4. This chain's CDR3 is CASSFGTGANYGYTF. CDR3 DNA: TGTGCCAGCAGTTTCGGTACAGGGGCTAACTATGGCTACACCTTC.

This clonotype was counted many times. The chain uses TRBV20-1 and TRBJ2-5; tentatively, D is TRBD1 (5 bases). Trimming stripped 6 bases from V and 3 bases from J, with 17 bases between. Germline CDR1 DFQATT, CDR2 SNEGSKA (reference sequence). The CDR3 spans 14 residues. The CDR3: CSAARGHGKETQYF. The CDR3 nucleotides read TGCAGTGCAGCCCGTGGACACGGCAAAGAGACCCAGTACTTC.

CDR3 in DNA: TGCGCCAGCAGCTTGACCGGACAGGTTGGGACTCTCTTGAACACTGAAGCTTTCTTT. Translation: CASSLTGQVGTLLNTEAFF. The chain is built from TRBV5-1 and TRBJ1-1, with TRBD1 matching 7 bases. The CDR3 runs 19 residues. The trim removed 1 base at V and 0 bases at J, leaving 15 bases unmatched. Per germline, CDR1 SGHRS and CDR2 YFSETQ.